This TCR beta chain was sequenced in a study of Tregs in tolerant kidney transplant recipients. Assay used: immunoSEQ multiplex PCR; TCRdb lists only in-frame clones, some missing. The table lists 40,000 to 50,000 clones, around nine tenths of them singletons, with 15% to 18% in the top ten. Study-wide results and caveats: Antigen-driven expansion was suggested because donor-specific Tregs expanded more than all Tregs in tolerant patients. Validation in larger populations is needed because few patients were studied.

Recipients received nonmyeloablative bone marrow transplants from related graft donors, with transient mixed chimerism. Thawed PBMCs were FACS-sorted into unstimulated CD4+CD25+CD127- regulatory T cells, CD4+CD25- non-regulatory cells, CD4 and CD8 cells. Regarding this clone: As yet, its antigen is unknown.

The junction had 10 bases not matched to a gene; V was cut back by 5 bases and J by 6 bases. This CDR3 region has 15 residues. Germline assignment: CDR1 SQVTM and CDR2 ANQGSEA. The specimen comprised CD8+ T cells from blood (PBMCs), sampled 12 months after the transplant. This TCR was recovered from a human patient who received a combined kidney and bone marrow transplant. Some of the T cells might come from the graft donor. The chain couples TRBV29-1 to TRBJ2-7, with 13 bases that match TRBD2. The chain's CDR3 is CSVTGLAGVRREQYF. The CDR3 DNA is TGCAGCGTTACCGGACTAGCGGGAGTGCGGCGCGAGCAGTACTTC.